What follows describes a single T cell receptor (beta chain). Its antigen is unidentified. The entry originates in a study of OX40 agonist ivuxolimab in advanced cancers. On the study more broadly: The group had a mean age of about 65 years, ranged from 23 to 79, and was 82.7% male. Points from the study as a whole: Determination of antigen specificity was not performed for the expanded peripheral T cells.

Using immunoSEQ multiplex PCR, the repertoire was profiled, and TCRdb retains in-frame clones only, with some absent. The table records some 60,000 clones, 85% to 95% of them present only once. The germline V gene encodes CDR1 SGHTA and CDR2 FQGNSA. The CDR3 runs to 14 residues. J gave up 0 bases and V 5 bases, and 2 bases lay outside the gene matches. Blood specimens came from baseline, cycle 4 day 1, and cycle 7 day 1. The input for sequencing was CD4+ or CD8+ T cells sorted from blood, taken in a trial of the OX40 agonist ivuxolimab. The V and J genes are TRBV7-2 and TRBJ2-3, with 7 nucleotides matching TRBD1. The TCR sequence derives from an adult with an advanced solid tumor such as melanoma, head and neck, liver or kidney cancer. The CDR3 reads CASSVTGSTDTQYF. CDR3 nucleotide sequence: TGTGCCAGCAGCGTGACAGGGAGCACAGATACGCAGTATTTT.